This TCR beta chain emerged from a study of beta chain features in type 1 diabetes. Study-wide findings and caveats: Moderate yet significant TCRB CDR3 shortening was seen in Type 1 diabetes patients in all four CD4+ subsets.

In its sample, this clone was seen a few times. What it recognizes is unknown. The germline CDR1 and CDR2 sequences are SGHTA and FQGNSA. This CDR3 region has 13 residues. V lost 5 bases and J lost 5, with 12 bases in between. All of the isolated RNA was reverse transcribed, so expressed TCRB transcripts were sequenced. Data came from immunoSEQ multiplex PCR; TCRdb stores just in-frame clones and leaves some out. The sample shows approximately 360,000 clones, about 12% of them seen only once. The chain employs TRBV7-2 and TRBJ2-5, with unresolved D. The sequenced material came from naive CD4+ T cells from blood. The clonotype was recovered from a woman aged 18-29 years with type 1 diabetes. CDR3 nucleotides: TGTGCCAGCAGCCTGACTCAATGGGAGACCCAGTACTTC. Residues: CASSLTQWETQYF.